One and the same sample provided the 27 T cell receptor beta chains below, sequenced in a study of T-cell reconstitution after alpha-beta-depleted transplantation in children. Unique molecular identifiers were incorporated when the TCRbeta library was constructed. One entry per CDR3 protein, called by TCRdb with MiXCR from the PCR reads. The sample lists about 610,000 distinct CDR3 sequences, about 11% occurring once. The material was PBMCs from the stem cell graft donor, obtained from the stem cell graft. These receptors originate from a human donor who donated a stem cell graft to a child with acute myeloid leukemia.

This clonotype came up many times. V usage is TRBV6-2 or TRBV6-3 and J usage is TRBJ2-7, with D perhaps matching TRBD2 (5 bases). The CDR3 has 13 amino acids. The ends were cut back, 2 bases at V and 1 base at J, with 6 bases in the middle. Germline V gene sequence: CDR1 MNHEY, CDR2 SVGEGT. The CDR3 DNA reads as TGTGCCAGCAGTTACCAGCGGTCCTACGAGCAGTACTTC. This codes for CASSYQRSYEQYF.

The V and J genes are TRBV20-1 and TRBJ2-3; TRBD2 aligns across 8 bases. The CDR3 consists of 16 residues. Unmatched junction bases numbered 9, after V lost 1 base and J lost 3 bases. Per the germline V gene, CDR1 is DFQATT and CDR2 is SNEGSKA (reference sequence). In DNA form, the CDR3 reads TGCAGTGCTAGAGGAGGGAGCGGGAGATTGACAGATACGCAGTATTTT. Protein sequence: CSARGGSGRLTDTQYF.

This clonotype was detected a few times. The rearrangement uses TRBV20-1 and TRBJ1-2; tentative D call: TRBD1 (6 bases). There are 15 residues in the CDR3. Germline-derived CDR1 and CDR2 are DFQATT and SNEGSKA (reference sequence). V was clipped by 0 bases and J by 3 bases, with 14 bases between them. The CDR3 loop reads CSARDPFGQYYGYTF. CDR3 DNA sequence: TGCAGTGCTAGAGATCCGTTCGGACAGTACTATGGCTACACCTTC.

This clonotype was found many times. The CDR3, as DNA: TGTGCCAGCAGCTTCGTATTCCCGGGACAGGCCTTCCAAGAGACCCAGTACTTC. Protein: CASSFVFPGQAFQETQYF. This rearrangement joins TRBV7-2 to TRBJ2-5; 8 bases align to TRBD1. The ends lost 3 bases at V and 1 base at J; junction bases unmatched: 13. Germline loops: CDR1 SGHTA, CDR2 FQGNSA. The CDR3 is 18 amino acids.

This clonotype was seen many times. V and J are TRBV14 and TRBJ2-1; 14 bases align to TRBD2. V lost 4 bases, J lost 8 bases, and 4 bases stayed unmatched. Germline values: CDR1 SGHDN, CDR2 FVKESK. This CDR3 is built from 15 residues. CDR3 coding DNA: TGTGCCAGCAGCCCCCGACTAGCGGGAGGGTATGAGCAGTTCTTC. This sequence encodes CASSPRLAGGYEQFF.

V and J are TRBV29-1 and TRBJ1-1; D remains ambiguous. The germline V gene has CDR1 SQVTM and CDR2 ANQGSEA. This CDR3 is built from 11 residues. Trimming cost V 6 bases and J 1 base, with 6 bases left between them. CDR3 protein: CSVRENTEAFF. The CDR3 DNA is TGCAGCGTGAGGGAGAACACTGAAGCTTTCTTT.

This clonotype was seen at least ten times. The CDR3 DNA reads as TGTGCCAGCAGTTTGCCGAGCAATCAGCCCCAGCATTTT. This codes for CASSLPSNQPQHF. The rearrangement joins TRBV12-3 or TRBV12-4 to TRBJ1-5; D gene uncertain. V lost 3 bases to trimming and J lost 1 base, with 4 bases between them. This CDR3 has 13 residues.

This clonotype has more than one count but fewer than ten. This chain links TRBV7-2 with TRBJ2-1; D is tentatively TRBD1 or TRBD2 (5 bases each). V was trimmed by 1 base and J by 11 bases, leaving 12 bases between them. Per germline, CDR1 SGHTA and CDR2 FQGNSA. The CDR3 extends over 13 amino acids. As DNA, the CDR3 is TGTGCCAGCAGCTTAGAGGGGACGGGGAAGCAGTTCTTC. This gives the protein CASSLEGTGKQFF.

This clonotype was observed many times. The chain uses TRBV20-1 and TRBJ2-3; 8 positions agree with TRBD2. CDR3 length: 14 amino acids. The V gene end was trimmed by 5 bases and the J gene end by 0 bases; junction bases not matched to a gene: 4. The germline V gene has CDR1 DFQATT and CDR2 SNEGSKA (reference sequence). Here the CDR3 DNA reads TGCAGTGCTCGCCCGGGAGGGAGCACAGATACGCAGTATTTT. Its protein product is CSARPGGSTDTQYF.

Here the CDR3 DNA reads TGCAGCGTCAGGGACTTGACCTCCTACGAGCAGTACTTC. Its protein product is CSVRDLTSYEQYF. The chain employs TRBV29-1 and TRBJ2-7; possible D gene TRBD2, 6 bases. Trimming took off 6 bases at V and 0 bases at J, with 12 bases between the two ends. Germline loops: CDR1 SQVTM, CDR2 ANQGSEA. The CDR3 extends over 13 amino acids.

This clonotype was detected only a few times. The gene calls are TRBV12-3 or TRBV12-4 and TRBJ1-1; 7 nucleotides agree with TRBD1. CDR3 size: 14 residues. J was trimmed by 1 base and V by 6 bases; bases with no gene match: 5. As DNA, the CDR3 is TGTGCCAGCAGCTGGGGACAGAAGAACACTGAAGCTTTCTTT. Amino acids: CASSWGQKNTEAFF.

This clonotype was picked up many times. This rearrangement joins TRBV7-3 to TRBJ2-3; 9 bases line up with TRBD2. V trimming: 3 bases; J trimming: 1 base; junction bases outside the gene matches: 5. The length of the CDR3 is 16 residues. Germline CDR1 and CDR2: SGHTA and FQGTGA. The CDR3 DNA is TGTGCCAGCAGCTTTAGCGGGAGCCCAGGCACAGATACGCAGTATTTT. It is translated as CASSFSGSPGTDTQYF. Together with reference TRBV7-3 and TRBJ2-3, the CDR3 gives the full variable domain: GAGVSQTPSNKVTEKGKYVELRCDPISGHTALYWYRQSLGQGPEFLIYFQGTGAADDSGLPNDRFFAVRPEGSVSTLKIQRTERGDSAVYLCASSFSGSPGTDTQYFGPGTRLTVL.

This clonotype was seen a few times. V gene TRBV5-3 combines with J gene TRBJ2-2, with a weak D call TRBD2 (6 bases). TRBV5-3 is flagged as an ORF with uncertain function. The CDR3 is 14 amino acids. V lost 4 bases, J lost 2 bases, and 9 bases lay in between. CDR3 nucleotide sequence: TGTGCCAGAAGCACGGGACTTAACACCGGGGAGCTGTTTTTT. Its translation is CARSTGLNTGELFF.

This clonotype was seen a handful of times. This chain uses TRBV3-1 with TRBJ1-1, with D possibly TRBD1 on 5 matching bases. Looked up from germline, CDR1 is LGHDT and CDR2 is YNNKEL (reference sequence). Trimming removed 4 bases at V and 3 bases at J, with 15 bases between. The CDR3 runs 15 residues. The CDR3 DNA reads TGTGCCAGCAGCCTAAAACAGTGGGGGGACACTGAAGCTTTCTTT. It encodes CASSLKQWGDTEAFF.

This clonotype was seen a handful of times. The J gene is TRBJ2-2, the V gene TRBV29-1, with 10 bases matching TRBD2. The germline CDR1 and CDR2 sequences are SQVTM and ANQGSEA. V lost 5 bases to trimming and J lost 9 bases; unmatched junction nucleotides: 15. This CDR3 is built from 16 residues. As DNA, the CDR3 is TGCAGCGTTTTCCCCCCGGGACTAGCGAGGGCGTGGGAGCTGTTTTTT. Its translation is CSVFPPGLARAWELFF.

This clonotype was recorded a few times. V gene TRBV3-1 combines with J gene TRBJ2-1; D call uncertain. CDR1 and CDR2 from the germline V gene are LGHDT and YNNKEL (reference sequence). The CDR3 contains 14 residues. V was cut by 0 bases and J by 4 bases, with 7 bases left in between. The chain's CDR3 is CASSQETFYNEQFF. Written as DNA, the CDR3 is TGTGCCAGCAGCCAAGAGACATTTTACAATGAGCAGTTCTTC.

The sample holds many counts of this clonotype. The chain joins TRBV29-1 to TRBJ2-1; 10 nucleotides line up with TRBD2. CDR3 length: 16 residues. The V gene end was trimmed by 1 base and the J gene end by 0 bases; junction bases not matched to a gene: 3. Germline loops: CDR1 SQVTM, CDR2 ANQGSEA. DNA of the CDR3: TGCAGCGTTGAAGCCTCTAGCGGGAGCTCCTACAATGAGCAGTTCTTC. Translation gives CSVEASSGSSYNEQFF.

This clonotype has more than one count but fewer than ten. The chain recombines TRBV5-5 with TRBJ2-7; the match to TRBD2 covers 8 bases. With 0 bases clipped from V and 7 bases from J, the junction kept 6 bases outside the gene matches. This CDR3 has 14 amino acids. Germline CDR1 reads SGHKS; CDR2 reads YYEKEE (reference sequence). The CDR3 spells CASSLAGGSMEQYF. The CDR3 nucleotides read TGTGCCAGCAGCTTGGCGGGAGGGTCGATGGAGCAGTACTTC.

This clonotype has only a few counts. The CDR3 protein is CSAPRGADNEKLFF. In DNA, the CDR3 is TGCAGTGCTCCGCGAGGGGCGGATAATGAAAAACTGTTTTTT. This chain uses TRBV20-1 with TRBJ1-4, with D maybe TRBD1 (5 bases). The CDR3 runs to 14 residues. The V end lost 5 bases, the J end lost 4 bases, and 14 bases lay between the germline ends. Germline values: CDR1 DFQATT, CDR2 SNEGSKA (reference sequence).

The chain combines TRBV7-8 with TRBJ2-3; 11 nucleotides line up with TRBD1. Trimming cost V 5 bases and J 5 bases; bases outside gene matches: 6. The CDR3 consists of 15 residues. The germline CDR1 and CDR2 sequences are SGHVS and FQNEAQ. CDR3 amino acids: CASSKRTGGLDTQYF. The CDR3 nucleotides read TGTGCCAGCAGCAAACGGACAGGGGGCCTAGATACGCAGTATTTT.

The V gene is TRBV7-6, the J gene TRBJ1-1; no reliable D call. The CDR3 is made up of 15 amino acids. V was shortened by 0 bases and J by 2 bases, with 10 bases between the two germline ends. Germline CDR1 is SGHVS and CDR2 is FNYEAQ. The chain's CDR3 is CASSLAPGTNTEAFF. CDR3 DNA: TGTGCCAGCAGCTTAGCGCCTGGCACCAACACTGAAGCTTTCTTT. Full variable domain (outside the CDR3, taken from reference TRBV7-6 and TRBJ1-1): GAGVSQSPRYKVTKRGQDVALRCDPISGHVSLYWYRQALGQGPEFLTYFNYEAQQDKSGLPNDRFSAERPEGSISTLTIQRTEQRDSAMYRCASSLAPGTNTEAFFGQGTRLTVV.

A word on this clonotype: It may be a read error: a sequence one base away is much more abundant. Lacking the conserved final phenylalanine or tryptophan, this CDR3 likely reflects a read error. This chain connects TRBV11-1 to TRBJ2-3; 9 nucleotides match TRBD2. V shed 1 base and J 3 bases; nucleotides not matched to a gene: 8. The CDR3 has 17 amino acids. CDR1 is SGHAT, CDR2 FQDESV, per germline (reference sequence). The CDR3 region is CASSLEGGRAATDTQYI. Written as DNA, the CDR3 is TGTGCCAGCAGCTTAGAGGGCGGGAGGGCCGCGACAGATACGCAGTATATT.

This clonotype was recorded many times. V usage is TRBV29-1 and J usage is TRBJ1-3, with D unresolved. Trimming took off 6 bases at V and 0 bases at J, with 9 bases between the two ends. CDR3 size: 13 residues. Germline V lookup: CDR1 SQVTM, CDR2 ANQGSEA. The CDR3: CSVAGSSGNTIYF. CDR3 sequence (DNA): TGCAGCGTCGCCGGGAGCTCTGGAAACACCATATATTTT.

The chain recombines TRBV20-1 with TRBJ2-5; TRBD1 matches 7 bases. Germline CDR1 is DFQATT and CDR2 is SNEGSKA (reference sequence). Trimming cost V 1 base and J 5 bases; bases outside gene matches: 10. This CDR3 region has 15 residues. CDR3 residues: CSARALGGEFETQYF. CDR3 bases: TGCAGTGCTAGAGCCTTAGGGGGCGAATTTGAGACCCAGTACTTC.

This clonotype was seen more than once but under ten times. The gene calls are TRBV27 and TRBJ2-2, with D unresolved. This CDR3 is built from 15 residues. V was cut by 6 bases and J by 1 base, with 12 bases left in between. Germline assignment: CDR1 MNHEY and CDR2 SMNVEV (reference sequence). CDR3 nucleotides: TGTGCCAGCAGAACGAAAAACAGGAACACCGGGGAGCTGTTTTTT. This sequence encodes CASRTKNRNTGELFF.

The CDR3 spells CAWAPGQGLSGANVLTF. CDR3 DNA sequence: TGTGCCTGGGCTCCGGGACAGGGTCTCTCTGGGGCCAACGTCCTGACTTTC. The J gene is TRBJ2-6, the V gene TRBV30, with 9 bases fitting TRBD1. The CDR3 spans 17 residues. With 5 bases clipped from V and 0 bases from J, the junction kept 8 bases outside the gene matches. CDR1 is GTSNPN, CDR2 SVGIG, per germline (reference sequence).

This chain connects TRBV29-1 to TRBJ1-2, with D hard to call. The germline V gene has CDR1 SQVTM and CDR2 ANQGSEA. The CDR3 loop spans 11 amino acids. Trimming stripped 5 bases from V and 8 bases from J, with 12 bases between. Here the CDR3 DNA reads TGCAGCGTTTTAGGGTTAGGGGGCTACACCTTC. The encoded protein is CSVLGLGGYTF.